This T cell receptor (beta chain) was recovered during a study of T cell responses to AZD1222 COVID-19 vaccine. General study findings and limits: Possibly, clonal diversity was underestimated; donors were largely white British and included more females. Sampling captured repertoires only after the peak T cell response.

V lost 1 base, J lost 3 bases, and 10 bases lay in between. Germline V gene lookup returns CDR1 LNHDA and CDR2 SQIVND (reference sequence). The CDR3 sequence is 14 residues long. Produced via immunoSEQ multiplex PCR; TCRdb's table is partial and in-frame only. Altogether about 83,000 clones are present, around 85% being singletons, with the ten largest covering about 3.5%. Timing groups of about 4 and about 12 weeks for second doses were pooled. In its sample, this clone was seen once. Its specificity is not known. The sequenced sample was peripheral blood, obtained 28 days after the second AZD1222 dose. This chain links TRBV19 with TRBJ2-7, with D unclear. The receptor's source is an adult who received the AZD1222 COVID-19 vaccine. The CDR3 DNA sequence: TGTGCCAGTAGTATAGGGAGCGACCGCTACGAGCAGTACTTC. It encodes CASSIGSDRYEQYF.